In this sample, the clone carrying this TCR beta chain turned up many times. TCRbeta library construction was performed incorporating unique molecular identifiers. TCRdb reprocessed the PCR reads with MiXCR, giving one entry per CDR3 protein. The sample holds approximately 50,000 distinct CDR3 sequences, 5.5% to 7.5% seen once. Germline CDR1 and CDR2: LNHNV and YYDKDF (reference sequence). CDR3 length: 13 amino acids. The V gene lost 9 bases and the J gene lost 0 bases, with 11 bases spanning the gap. This entry belongs to a study of T-cell reconstitution after alpha-beta-depleted transplantation in children.

The chain links TRBV15 to TRBJ2-5, with TRBD1 as a possible D gene (6 bases). The sample consisted of PBMCs, mostly from graft donor cells, taken 60 days after TCRalphabeta/CD19-depleted stem cell transplant. This TCR was sampled from a female patient aged 2-9 years who had a stem cell transplant for aplastic anemia, so the T cells may come from the graft donor. The CDR3 DNA reads TGTGCCACAGCCAGGGGAGACCAAGAGACCCAGTACTTC. Translating it yields CATARGDQETQYF.